These 29 T cell receptor beta chains were sequenced from one sample in a study of shared clonotypes between healthy human individuals. Naivety among CD8 cells was defined by CD45RO negativity and positive CCR7 selection, thereby excluding terminally differentiated effector memory CD45RA+ cells. Profiled with immunoSEQ multiplex PCR; TCRdb holds only in-frame clones, not every one. The sample lists around 2,000,000 clones, less than 95% occurring once. The sequenced material came from naive CD8+ T cells sorted from blood. The receptors derive from a young man in good health.

The rearrangement links TRBV28 to TRBJ2-7; D gene unclear. This CDR3 has 14 amino acids. V was trimmed by 1 base and J by 2 bases, leaving 9 bases between them. The germline V gene has CDR1 MDHEN and CDR2 SYDVKM. The CDR3 spells CASSLYGNPYEQYF. CDR3 bases: TGTGCCAGCAGTTTATATGGGAACCCCTACGAGCAGTACTTC.

V gene TRBV7-6 combines with J gene TRBJ2-5; 9 bases align to TRBD1. V lost 5 bases, J lost 0 bases, and 7 bases stayed unmatched. Germline V gene sequence: CDR1 SGHVS, CDR2 FNYEAQ. This CDR3 has 16 residues. The CDR3 sequence is CASSPQGARYQETQYF. DNA of the CDR3: TGTGCCAGCAGCCCACAGGGGGCCCGGTACCAAGAGACCCAGTACTTC.

DNA for the CDR3: TGTGCCAGCAGTGACAAGAGTGGGATCTCCTACGAGCAGTACTTC. Protein sequence: CASSDKSGISYEQYF. The chain joins TRBV6-1 to TRBJ2-7; D uncertain. V shed 3 bases and J shed 0 bases, with 12 bases lying between them. Germline CDR1 is MNHNS and CDR2 is SASEGT. The CDR3 extends over 15 amino acids.

This sequence joins TRBV7-8 and TRBJ2-7; maybe TRBD1 (7 bases). V lost 0 bases and J lost 5, with 14 bases in between. The length of the CDR3 is 15 residues. In germline, CDR1 is SGHVS, CDR2 FQNEAQ. CDR3 amino acids: CASSLAVAGGNEQYF. The CDR3, as DNA: TGTGCCAGCAGCTTAGCGGTGGCAGGGGGGAACGAGCAGTACTTC.

The V call is TRBV5-4, the J call TRBJ2-1; 8 positions agree with TRBD2. CDR1 and CDR2 from the germline V gene are SGHNT and YYREEE (reference sequence). With 4 bases clipped from V and 12 bases from J, the junction kept 12 bases outside the gene matches. The CDR3 sequence is 14 residues long. The CDR3 here is CASSPAGLGLVQFF. CDR3 bases: TGTGCCAGCAGCCCCGCGGGACTAGGTCTTGTGCAGTTCTTC. Combining the CDR3 with reference TRBV5-4 and TRBJ2-1 gives the whole variable domain ETGVTQSPTHLIKTRGQQVTLRCSSQSGHNTVSWYQQALGQGPQFIFQYYREEENGRGNFPPRFSGLQFPNYSSELNVNALELDDSALYLCASSPAGLGLVQFFGPGTRLTVL.

The J gene is TRBJ2-7, the V gene TRBV5-5; 12 bases line up with TRBD2. The CDR3 runs 15 residues. Germline V gene data show CDR1 as SGHKS and CDR2 as YYEKEE (reference sequence). J lost 5 bases, V lost 4 bases, and 7 bases had no gene match. This CDR3 reads CASSARLAGVDEQYF. CDR3 sequence (DNA): TGTGCCAGCAGCGCCAGACTAGCGGGAGTTGACGAGCAGTACTTC.

The chain has TRBV29-1 and TRBJ1-1; possibly TRBD1 for D (5 bases). Germline V lookup: CDR1 SQVTM, CDR2 ANQGSEA. The CDR3 consists of 13 residues. V lost 8 bases, J lost 5 bases, and 18 bases lay in between. CDR3 DNA: TGCAGCCCAGTTTGGGGCGGTCGAACTGAAGCTTTCTTT. Encoded protein: CSPVWGGRTEAFF.

As regards this clone: The same CDR3 also results from other DNA sequences found in this sample. The chain is built from TRBV19 and TRBJ2-7; TRBD1 matches 7 bases. The CDR3 sequence is 14 residues long. CDR1 and CDR2 from the germline V gene are LNHDA and SQIVND (reference sequence). V dropped 6 bases and J dropped 1; count of bases not matched to a gene: 6. The CDR3 sequence is CASSIRGNSYEQYF. The CDR3 region has the DNA TGTGCCAGTAGCATCAGGGGGAATTCCTACGAGCAGTACTTC.

The rearrangement joins TRBV11-2 to TRBJ2-1; TRBD2 matches at 9 bases. In germline, CDR1 is SGHAT, CDR2 FQNNGV. Unmatched junction bases numbered 3, after V lost 7 bases and J lost 5 bases. The CDR3 extends over 13 amino acids. DNA of the CDR3: TGTGCCAGCATGAGGACTAGCGACAATGAGCAGTTCTTC. It specifies CASMRTSDNEQFF.

With regard to this clone: Additional DNA sequences in this sample encode the identical CDR3. V is TRBV27 and J is TRBJ2-6; maybe TRBD2 (6 bases). The CDR3 loop spans 16 amino acids. Trimming pared 5 bases from V and 0 bases from J, leaving 11 bases between. Germline CDR1 reads MNHEY; CDR2 reads SMNVEV (reference sequence). The CDR3: CASSPGTVSGANVLTF. The CDR3 DNA reads TGTGCCAGCAGTCCGGGGACTGTCTCTGGGGCCAACGTCCTGACTTTC.

The chain joins TRBV4-2 to TRBJ1-5; no definite D call. This CDR3 spans 16 amino acids. The germline gives CDR1 LGHNA, CDR2 YNFKEQ. Trimming cost V 4 bases and J 9 bases, with 22 bases left between them. CDR3 loop: CASSPDVSHPVLPQHF. CDR3 in DNA: TGTGCCAGCAGCCCGGACGTCTCACACCCGGTATTGCCCCAGCATTTT.

V usage is TRBV19 and J usage is TRBJ1-1; TRBD1 might be the D (5 bases). V was trimmed by 2 bases and J by 10 bases, leaving 23 bases between them. This CDR3 region has 16 residues. Germline CDR1 is LNHDA and CDR2 is SQIVND (reference sequence). Here the CDR3 DNA reads TGTGCCAGTAGTATACTCGGCCTTGCAGGGAACGTTGGAGCTTTCTTT. Translation: CASSILGLAGNVGAFF.

J is TRBJ2-7 and V is TRBV5-6; D may match TRBD1 or TRBD2 (5 bases each). CDR3 length equals 17 residues. Germline CDR1 reads SGHDT; CDR2 reads YYEEEE. V gave up 0 bases and J gave up 5 bases, with 21 bases separating them. CDR3 residues: CASSLALSVGTIDEQYF. DNA of the CDR3: TGTGCCAGCAGCTTGGCTTTGTCGGTCGGGACGATCGACGAGCAGTACTTC.

This chain uses TRBV19 with TRBJ2-7, with a weak D call TRBD1 (6 bases). The CDR3 is 14 residues long. Trimming removed 6 bases from V and 4 bases from J, with 16 bases in between. Germline-derived CDR1 and CDR2 are LNHDA and SQIVND (reference sequence). The DNA for the CDR3 is TGTGCCAGTAGCCTAGCATACAGGGAATACGAGCAGTACTTC. It is translated as CASSLAYREYEQYF.

The chain uses TRBV15 and TRBJ2-1, with D uncertain. In germline, CDR1 is LNHNV, CDR2 YYDKDF (reference sequence). The CDR3 extends over 11 amino acids. Deletions cut 4 bases from V and 7 bases from J, with 5 bases between. As DNA, the CDR3 is TGTGCCACCAGCACCATAAATGAGCAGTTCTTC. Amino acid sequence: CATSTINEQFF.

V is TRBV5-1 and J is TRBJ2-2; 7 bases line up with TRBD1. This CDR3 has 15 residues. Losses at the gene ends were 4 bases for V and 1 base for J; bases not matched to a gene: 4. Germline-derived CDR1 and CDR2 are SGHRS and YFSETQ. The CDR3 is CASSPTGVNTGELFF. The CDR3 DNA sequence: TGCGCCAGCAGCCCCACAGGGGTGAACACCGGGGAGCTGTTTTTT.

On this clone itself: Other DNA sequences of this sample code for an identical CDR3. CDR3 sequence reads: CASSRDSYEQYF. CDR3 nucleotides: TGTGCCAGCAGCCGGGACAGCTACGAGCAGTACTTC. The chain employs TRBV6-5 and TRBJ2-7, with 7 bases that match TRBD1. From germline, CDR1 is MNHEY and CDR2 SVGAGI. The V segment lost 6 bases and the J segment 3 bases; nucleotides outside the gene matches: 2. The CDR3 spans 12 residues.

The chain employs TRBV28 and TRBJ1-6; 10 nucleotides match TRBD1. V was clipped by 7 bases and J by 11 bases; unmatched bases: 8. The germline V gene has CDR1 MDHEN and CDR2 SYDVKM. This CDR3 spans 14 amino acids. In nucleotides, the CDR3 is TGTGCCAGCATTTGGGACAGGGGTACGACACCCCTCCACTTT. Its translation is CASIWDRGTTPLHF.

For this clone: The sample has other DNA sequences that encode this CDR3 too. In DNA form, the CDR3 reads TGTGCCAGCAGCGCCACTAGCGGGAGATACAATGAGCAGTTCTTC. Residues: CASSATSGRYNEQFF. The V and J genes are TRBV5-6 and TRBJ2-1, with 11 nucleotides matching TRBD2. The CDR3 sequence is 15 residues long. Germline-derived CDR1 and CDR2 are SGHDT and YYEEEE. With 4 bases clipped from V and 4 bases from J, the junction kept 4 bases outside the gene matches.

This rearrangement joins TRBV6-1 to TRBJ1-5, with 8 bases identical to TRBD1. The CDR3 covers 15 residues. Looked up from germline, CDR1 is MNHNS and CDR2 is SASEGT. After removal of 3 bases from V and 0 bases from J, the junction contained 1 base not matched to a gene. CDR3 DNA sequence: TGTGCCAGCAGTGAGGACAGGGCTAGCAATCAGCCCCAGCATTTT. Translated, it gives CASSEDRASNQPQHF.

This clone was seen only once. The V gene is TRBV5-1, the J gene TRBJ2-7; D call uncertain. CDR3 size: 12 residues. The V gene's germline CDR1 is SGHRS and CDR2 YFSETQ. Deletions cut 2 bases from V and 6 bases from J, with 9 bases between. The CDR3 region has the DNA TGCGCCAGCAGCTTTTTTTCGGGCGAGCAGTACTTC. Protein product: CASSFFSGEQYF.

The chain has TRBV4-2 and TRBJ2-1; 11 bases are shared with TRBD1. V gave up 3 bases and J gave up 7 bases; unmatched junction bases: 5. The CDR3 has 15 amino acids. Per germline, CDR1 LGHNA and CDR2 YNFKEQ. The CDR3 DNA is TGTGCCAGCAGCCAGGGACAGGGGGGTCAGAATGAGCAGTTCTTC. It encodes CASSQGQGGQNEQFF.

J is TRBJ2-5 and V is TRBV5-1, with 11 bases aligning to TRBD2. Germline trimming cut 4 bases from V and 7 bases from J; bases unmatched to any gene: 12. Germline V CDR1 and CDR2: SGHRS, YFSETQ. The CDR3 contains 16 residues. CDR3 residues: CASSTCRASGGWTQYF. Written as DNA, the CDR3 is TGCGCCAGCAGCACATGTCGCGCTAGCGGGGGGTGGACCCAGTACTTC.

The chain employs TRBV2 and TRBJ2-7; 9 bases agree with TRBD2. Germline CDR1 is SNHLY and CDR2 is FYNNEI. J was trimmed by 3 bases and V by 2 bases; bases with no gene match: 8. This CDR3 comprises 16 residues. The CDR3 region is CASSEIRLAEIYEQYF. In DNA, the CDR3 is TGTGCCAGCAGTGAAATACGACTAGCGGAAATCTACGAGCAGTACTTC.

This clone was recorded once. The CDR3 DNA follows: TGTGCCAGCAGCTTCTTTAAAGCGGGGATCGTGGAAGAGACCCAGTACTTC. It translates to CASSFFKAGIVEETQYF. V is TRBV7-9 and J is TRBJ2-5; 7 bases agree with TRBD2. The germline V gene has CDR1 SEHNR and CDR2 FQNEAQ (reference sequence). V was pared by 3 bases and J by 3 bases, with 13 bases of the junction left unmatched. The CDR3 length is 17 residues.

This clone came up a few times. The rearrangement joins TRBV6-1 to TRBJ2-1; possible D gene TRBD2, 6 bases. This CDR3 comprises 16 residues. The V end was cut by 4 bases, the J end by 1 base, with 14 bases between. Germline V gene sequence: CDR1 MNHNS, CDR2 SASEGT. The CDR3 loop is CASSASGDLSYNEQFF. Written as DNA, the CDR3 is TGTGCCAGCAGTGCATCGGGAGACTTGTCCTACAATGAGCAGTTCTTC.

Note on this clone: Given a much more abundant clone one base away, this may be a read error. The chain links TRBV7-6 to TRBJ2-6; D call uncertain. The V end lost 0 bases, the J end lost 3 bases, and 0 bases lay between the germline ends. There are 13 residues in the CDR3. CDR1 SGHVS and CDR2 FNYEAQ come from the germline V gene. The CDR3 sequence: CASSLAGANVLTF. CDR3 sequence (DNA): TGTGCCAGCAGCTTAGCTGGGGCCAACGTCCTGACTTTC.

V is TRBV27 and J is TRBJ2-3; TRBD2 matches at 8 bases. Trimming at V came to 2 bases and at J to 5 bases, leaving 12 bases not matched to a gene. This CDR3 comprises 17 residues. Germline V gene lookup returns CDR1 MNHEY and CDR2 SMNVEV (reference sequence). CDR3 DNA: TGTGCCAGCAGTTTACTCGCTAGCGGGTACTCGGGAGATACGCAGTATTTT. The encoded protein is CASSLLASGYSGDTQYF.

The chain has TRBV27 and TRBJ1-6; tentatively, D is TRBD1 (5 bases). Trimming shortened V by 3 bases and J by 9 bases, and 12 bases separated the two germline ends. Germline CDR1 and CDR2: MNHEY and SMNVEV (reference sequence). This CDR3 contains 14 residues. In nucleotides, the CDR3 is TGTGCCAGCAGTTTTGGGGGGAACGGTTCACCCCTCCACTTT. Amino acid sequence: CASSFGGNGSPLHF.